This is a list of T cell receptor beta chains from one sample in a study of T cells in localized non-small cell lung cancer. Profiled with immunoSEQ multiplex PCR; TCRdb holds only in-frame clones, not every one. The sample shows roughly 38,000 clones, 88% of them seen only once. Source: peripheral blood, taken before any cancer treatment. The origin of the receptors is a woman aged 40 to 75 with stage I lung adenocarcinoma. Each CDR3 is given with its conserved first and last residue. A D gene is named only where the DNA matches it firmly. A row's size may be missing; if present it is once, few, many or a size class.

d_call	clone_size	v_call	j_call	cdr3_nt	cdr3_aa
TRBD2	.	TRBV6-5	TRBJ2-7	TGTGCCAGCAGCCTGGGACTAGCGACCTACGAGCAGTACTTC	CASSLGLATYEQYF
TRBD2	once	TRBV11-2	TRBJ2-1	TGTGCCAGCAGCCGCCCCGGACTAGCGGGAATCAATGAGCAGTTCTTC	CASSRPGLAGINEQFF
.	.	TRBV28	TRBJ1-3	TGTGCCAGCAGTTTCCCAAGAAACACCATATATTTT	CASSFPRNTIYF
.	.	TRBV7-9	TRBJ1-2	TGTGCCAGCAGCTTGACCGACGGGAGCTATGGCTACACCTTC	CASSLTDGSYGYTF
.	once	TRBV23-1	TRBJ1-1	TGCGCCAGCAGTCAGAGTTTTAAGGGGGTCTCAAGGGACACTGAAGCTTTCTTT	CASSQSFKGVSRDTEAFF
TRBD2	.	TRBV5-4	TRBJ2-5	TGTGCCAGCAGGGCGTTCGGGAGGCAAGAGACCCAGTACTTC	CASRAFGRQETQYF
.	.	TRBV11-3	TRBJ1-1	TGTGCCAGCAGCTTAGCTGGGGTGAACACTGAAGCTTTCTTT	CASSLAGVNTEAFF
TRBD2	.	TRBV13	TRBJ2-7	TGTGCCAGCAGCTCCCCCCGGACTAGCGGGAATTACGAGCAGTACTTC	CASSSPRTSGNYEQYF
.	.	TRBV7-6	TRBJ2-2	TGTGCCAGCAGCTCCTTCACCGGGGAGCTGTTTTTT	CASSSFTGELFF
.	few	TRBV2	TRBJ2-3	TGTGCCAGCAGTGGGCCCACCGGAGATACGCAGTATTTT	CASSGPTGDTQYF
TRBD1	.	TRBV6-1	TRBJ2-7	TGTGCCAGCAGCGAACCGGGACAGGCGATCTACGAGCAGTACTTC	CASSEPGQAIYEQYF
TRBD2	.	TRBV27	TRBJ2-1	TGTGCCAGCACCGGGACTAGCGGGACCGGCTCCTACAATGAGCAGTTCTTC	CASTGTSGTGSYNEQFF
.	.	TRBV16	TRBJ1-4	TGTGCCAGCAGCCAATCGTCTGCAGGGCCCAAACTGTTTTTT	CASSQSSAGPKLFF
.	.	TRBV28	TRBJ1-2	TGTGCCAGCACCATACTTCGACAGGATCGGGGGAATGGCTACACCTTC	CASTILRQDRGNGYTF
.	.	TRBV27	TRBJ1-4	TGTGCCAGCAGTGGGCTGCTGACCTTTAATGAAAAACTGTTTTTT	CASSGLLTFNEKLFF
TRBD1	.	TRBV5-1	TRBJ1-4	TGCGCCAGCAGCGCGGACAGGACGTATGAAAAACTGTTTTTT	CASSADRTYEKLFF
TRBD2	.	TRBV5-4	TRBJ2-3	TGTGCCAGCAGCGCCGAGCGGGAGGAACTAGATACGCAGTATTTT	CASSAEREELDTQYF
TRBD1	.	TRBV7-2	TRBJ2-2	TGTGCCAGCAGCTCCCACCCGGGACAGACGAACACCGGGGAGCTGTTTTTT	CASSSHPGQTNTGELFF
.	.	TRBV21-1	TRBJ2-2	TGTGCCAGCAGCATCCCGACAGCCCTGACGAACACCGGGGAGCTGTTTTTT	CASSIPTALTNTGELFF
.	.	TRBV9	TRBJ2-3	TGTGCCAGCAGCGTTGGAGGGGACGGACGCACAGATACGCAGTATTTT	CASSVGGDGRTDTQYF
TRBD2	.	TRBV7-6	TRBJ2-3	TGTGCCAGCAGCTCTAGCGGGAGTCGGACAGATACGCAGTATTTT	CASSSSGSRTDTQYF
.	.	TRBV4-1	TRBJ2-7	TGCGCCAGCAGCCAAGTGGGTCCTGCCTACGAGCAGTACTTC	CASSQVGPAYEQYF
TRBD1	.	TRBV27	TRBJ2-3	TGTGCCAGCAGTTTGACGACAGGGGCGGTAGGTACGCAGTATTTT	CASSLTTGAVGTQYF
TRBD2	.	TRBV30	TRBJ2-1	TGTGCCTGGACGCTAGCGGGAAGAAAAGTAACACAGTTCTTC	CAWTLAGRKVTQFF
.	.	TRBV7-3	TRBJ1-1	TGTGCCAGCAGCTTAGGGGTAGGGACTGAAGCTTTCTTT	CASSLGVGTEAFF
.	.	TRBV27	TRBJ1-5	TGTGCCAGCAGTTTATGGGATAGCAATCAGCCCCAGCATTTT	CASSLWDSNQPQHF
TRBD2	.	TRBV5-1	TRBJ2-1	TGCGCCAGCAGCTTGGAGTCTAGCGGGCCCTACAATGAGCAGTTCTTC	CASSLESSGPYNEQFF
.	.	TRBV28	TRBJ1-3	TGTGCCAGCAGCGGGGGAGCCGGAAACACCATATATTTT	CASSGGAGNTIYF
.	.	TRBV5-8	TRBJ2-2	TGTGCCAGCAGCTTGGAAGGGCCCTACGGGGAGCTGTTTTTT	CASSLEGPYGELFF
TRBD2	.	TRBV5-4	TRBJ2-1	TGTGCCAGCAGCTCGGGGACTAGCAATGAGCAGTTCTTC	CASSSGTSNEQFF
.	.	TRBV28	TRBJ2-6	TGTGCCAGCAGTTTAGGGTCGGCGGGGGCCAACGTCCTGACTTTC	CASSLGSAGANVLTF
TRBD1	.	TRBV29-1	TRBJ1-2	TGCAGCGTCCTCTCCCCGGACAGGGACTATGGCTACACCTTC	CSVLSPDRDYGYTF
TRBD2	.	TRBV11-2	TRBJ2-1	TGTGCCAGCAGCCTTTCGCTCTCTAGCGGATACAATGAGCAGTTCTTC	CASSLSLSSGYNEQFF
.	.	TRBV9	TRBJ2-1	TGTGCCAGCAGCGTAGGATCGAATTCCTACAATGAGCAGTTCTTC	CASSVGSNSYNEQFF
TRBD2	.	TRBV29-1	TRBJ2-2	TGCAGCGTCGCCGGGGGGCGGCTAGCGGGGAACACCGGGGAGCTGTTTTTT	CSVAGGRLAGNTGELFF
TRBD2	.	TRBV18	TRBJ2-1	TGTGCCAGCTCATTAGGGACTAGCGCGCTGGGTGAGCAGTTCTTC	CASSLGTSALGEQFF
TRBD1	.	TRBV19	TRBJ1-2	TGTGCCAGTACCCAGGGGGCGCAGGGCTACACCTTC	CASTQGAQGYTF
.	.	TRBV6-1	TRBJ1-3	TGTGCCAGCAGTGAGGGAGCAGGGGGAAACACCATATATTTT	CASSEGAGGNTIYF
.	.	TRBV28	TRBJ1-1	TGTGTGGGAAGGGGCCTCGTCGCCCGGGTCGCTTTCTTT	CVGRGLVARVAFF
.	.	TRBV6-5	TRBJ2-7	TGTGCCAGCAGTTACTCGCTTGGGAACTACGAGCAGTACTTC	CASSYSLGNYEQYF
.	.	TRBV27	TRBJ1-4	TGTGCCAGCAGCAAAGGGTGGGGGCTGGATGAAAAACTGTTTTTT	CASSKGWGLDEKLFF
.	once	TRBV28	TRBJ2-1	TGTGCCAGCAGTTCGGGAGTGGCCGTTCAGATTGAGCAGTTCTTC	CASSSGVAVQIEQFF
.	.	TRBV15	TRBJ2-3	TGTGCCACCAGCAGAGCCCGGTCTATAGAAGATACGCAGTATTTT	CATSRARSIEDTQYF
TRBD2	.	TRBV11-1	TRBJ2-1	TGTGCCAGCAGCTTAGCTAGCGGGAGAAGGGAGCAGTTCTTC	CASSLASGRREQFF
.	.	TRBV9	TRBJ2-3	TGTGCCAGCAGCGTAGTGGGGGGCACAGATACGCAGTATTTT	CASSVVGGTDTQYF
.	once	TRBV21-1	TRBJ2-7	TGTGCCAGCAGCAAAAGACAGGGGAAGTTCTACGAGCAGTACTTC	CASSKRQGKFYEQYF
.	.	TRBV2	TRBJ2-7	TGTGCCAGCAGTCCGGGCCTCCTCTCCTACGAGCAGTACTTC	CASSPGLLSYEQYF
.	.	TRBV21-1	TRBJ1-2	TGTGCCAGCAGCCACCGGGATTCCTATGGCTACACCTTC	CASSHRDSYGYTF
TRBD2	.	TRBV7-9	TRBJ2-3	TGTGCCAGCAACCATCGGACTAGCGGGAGTGTAGATACGCAGTATTTT	CASNHRTSGSVDTQYF
.	.	TRBV7-8	TRBJ2-3	TGTGCCAGCAGCCTCCCCCGGCCCCGACACACAGATACGCAGTATTTT	CASSLPRPRHTDTQYF
TRBD1	.	TRBV28	TRBJ1-3	TGTGCCAGCAGGGGGGCGGACAGGGTTGGAAACACCATATATTTT	CASRGADRVGNTIYF